The rows below give T cell receptor beta chains drawn from one sample of a study of T cell responses to AZD1222 COVID-19 vaccine. Clones were sequenced by immunoSEQ multiplex PCR, and TCRdb holds only the in-frame ones, with some missing. Here the sample spans around 91,000 clones, over 75% being singletons. The sequences come from peripheral blood, collected on day 0 of AZD1222 vaccination. These TCRs come from an adult in good health. The CDR3 runs from the conserved cysteine through the conserved F or W. Each record gives: V gene, CDR3 protein.

TRBV20-1	CSAQIGGAQYF
TRBV6-2/TRBV6-3	CASSYSGTVNYGYTF
TRBV30	CAWSFTGGADPIGERF
TRBV7-8	CASSLALRGTQETQYF
TRBV5-4	CASSPITSRTGELFF
TRBV7-9	CASSPTGATNEKLFF
TRBV7-3	CASSFRDGGGYTF
TRBV11-2	CASSSGTGGEKLFF
TRBV4-1	CASSQDEGGHNEQFF
TRBV21-1	CASPPTRGHETQYF
TRBV7-8	CASSVRQGGLYEQYF
TRBV29-1	CSVTLGGSSYEQYF
TRBV7-9	CATQTGGSEKLFF
TRBV19	CASSGTTGELFF
TRBV21-1	CATRVLGPPF
TRBV5-5	CASSTTGFSNQPQHF
TRBV10-3	CAIRAVGATEAFF
TRBV7-3	CASSLIPIGRVGYEQYF
TRBV11-3	CASSLSYTGLQGAEAFF
TRBV24-1	CATSDSTASSTDTQYF
TRBV6-1	CASSEQVGSGYTF
TRBV12-3/TRBV12-4	CAFKGSGELFF
TRBV27	CASSLRRGLLPQHF
TRBV28	CASSPVGQAYNQPQHF
TRBV2	CASILEDPNEQFF
TRBV11-2	CASRQERGYGYTF
TRBV19	CASSMRGQYNSPLHF
TRBV7-2	CASSYSLNNEQFF
TRBV9	CASSAMPGQGVGAFF
TRBV5-1	CASSTGPPYEQYF
TRBV5-1	CASSNGPSSYNSPLHF
TRBV28	CASIWGGNTGELFF
TRBV24-1	CATSSYPGLAGPKAYNEQFF
TRBV15	CATSREWGSPLHF
TRBV12-3/TRBV12-4	CASSLTINYGYTF
TRBV10-3	CAISESTSGPGDTQYF
TRBV6-2/TRBV6-3	CASSLAGTYNEQFF
TRBV11-2	CASTPGTVNTGELFF
TRBV7-2	CASRSSGTLKNIQYF
TRBV2	CASSVLRTGGGWNQPQHF
TRBV7-6	CASSTGTGPLTGELFF
TRBV6-4	CASSDGGGTEAFF